These T cell receptor beta chains were read from a single sample in a study of T cells after yellow fever vaccination. TCRdb used MiXCR to reprocess the 5' RACE reads, holding one entry per CDR3 protein. The sample has 95,000 to 150,000 distinct CDR3 sequences, around 15% seen once; the top ten hold more than 40%. The material was CD8+ T cells sorted from PBMCs, obtained 5 days after the yellow fever booster vaccination. These receptors were collected from a man aged 18 to 29 who received the YFV17D yellow fever vaccine. Each CDR3 is given with its conserved first and last residue. D genes are given only for firm matches. Only part of the rows carry a size: once, few, many, or a class if the clone is expanded.

CDR3: CASSAPLDRRQTQYF; DNA: TGTGCCAGCAGTGCACCGCTGGACCGAAGACAGACCCAGTACTTC; V: TRBV6-6; length: 15; J: TRBJ2-5; size: NA; D: NA
CDR3: CASTSRRASYNEQFF; DNA: TGCGCCAGCACCAGTCGGCGGGCTTCCTACAATGAGCAGTTCTTC; V: TRBV5-1; length: 15; J: TRBJ2-1; size: NA; D: NA
CDR3: CASSPAGQGNYEQYF; DNA: TGTGCCAGCAGTCCCGCGGGACAGGGAAACTACGAGCAGTACTTC; V: TRBV6-1; length: 15; J: TRBJ2-7; size: NA; D: TRBD1
CDR3: CAWSGVGGRSTDTQYF; DNA: TGTGCCTGGAGTGGGGTTGGGGGTCGTAGCACAGATACGCAGTATTTT; V: TRBV30; length: 16; J: TRBJ2-3; size: NA; D: NA
CDR3: CASRTVDRALNTEAFF; DNA: TGTGCCAGTAGGACCGTAGACAGGGCCTTGAACACTGAAGCTTTCTTT; V: TRBV19; length: 16; J: TRBJ1-1; size: NA; D: TRBD1
CDR3: CASRVLPRGNTEAFF; DNA: TGCGCCAGCAGAGTCTTGCCCAGGGGAAACACTGAAGCTTTCTTT; V: TRBV5-1; length: 15; J: TRBJ1-1; size: NA; D: NA
CDR3: CSASTGDTEAFF; DNA: TGCAGTGCTAGTACGGGGGACACTGAAGCTTTCTTT; V: TRBV20-1; length: 12; J: TRBJ1-1; size: NA; D: NA
CDR3: CSVEGLTGLSSYNSPLHF; DNA: TGCAGCGTTGAAGGGCTGACAGGGTTAAGCTCCTATAATTCACCCCTCCACTTT; V: TRBV29-1; length: 18; J: TRBJ1-6; size: few; D: TRBD1
CDR3: CASSQDGLATTGELFF; DNA: TGTGCCAGCAGCCAAGATGGGCTAGCGACCACCGGGGAGCTGTTTTTT; V: TRBV3-1; length: 16; J: TRBJ2-2; size: few; D: NA
CDR3: CASTPDGSGYTF; DNA: TGTGCCAGCACGCCAGACGGTTCTGGCTACACCTTC; V: TRBV6-5; length: 12; J: TRBJ1-2; size: once; D: NA
CDR3: CASSGRLAGIETQYF; DNA: TGCGCCAGCAGCGGACGACTAGCGGGAATAGAGACCCAGTACTTC; V: TRBV5-1; length: 15; J: TRBJ2-5; size: few; D: TRBD2
CDR3: CASSQDMTVISEKLFF; DNA: TGCGCCAGCAGCCAAGATATGACGGTAATTAGTGAAAAACTGTTTTTT; V: TRBV4-3; length: 16; J: TRBJ1-4; size: NA; D: NA
CDR3: CASSSMDRADNEQFF; DNA: TGTGCCAGCAGCTCTATGGACAGGGCCGACAATGAGCAGTTCTTC; V: TRBV7-9; length: 15; J: TRBJ2-1; size: few; D: TRBD1
CDR3: CASSQDSMGSYNEQFF; DNA: TGCGCCAGCAGCCAAGACTCAATGGGCTCCTACAATGAGCAGTTCTTC; V: TRBV4-1; length: 16; J: TRBJ2-1; size: many; D: NA
CDR3: CASSPTGGLRNEQFF; DNA: TGTGCCAGCTCACCAACAGGGGGACTTAGGAATGAGCAGTTCTTC; V: TRBV18; length: 15; J: TRBJ2-1; size: many; D: TRBD1
CDR3: CASSQVTADTQYF; DNA: TGTGCCAGCAGCCAAGTCACAGCAGATACGCAGTATTTT; V: TRBV14; length: 13; J: TRBJ2-3; size: few; D: NA
CDR3: CASRFRDSYTGELFF; DNA: TGTGCCAGCAGGTTCCGGGACTCCTACACCGGGGAGCTGTTTTTT; V: TRBV5-5; length: 15; J: TRBJ2-2; size: few; D: NA
CDR3: CASSQDPWDASGSTDTQYF; DNA: TGCGCCAGCAGCCAAGATCCCTGGGACGCCTCGGGGAGCACAGATACGCAGTATTTT; V: TRBV4-3; length: 19; J: TRBJ2-3; size: few; D: NA
CDR3: CASSLEGASYEQYF; DNA: TGTGCCAGCAGTTTAGAGGGGGCCTCCTACGAGCAGTACTTC; V: TRBV12-3/TRBV12-4; length: 14; J: TRBJ2-7; size: few; D: TRBD1
CDR3: CASKGAGFSGYTF; DNA: TGTGCCAGCAAAGGTGCAGGGTTTAGTGGCTACACCTTC; V: TRBV6-5; length: 13; J: TRBJ1-2; size: NA; D: NA
CDR3: CASSYPGSTPNQPQHF; DNA: TGTGCCAGCAGTTATCCAGGCTCTACACCGAATCAGCCCCAGCATTTT; V: TRBV6-6; length: 16; J: TRBJ1-5; size: few; D: NA
CDR3: CAWKRGRYEDSPLHF; DNA: TGTGCCTGGAAAAGGGGGCGGTACGAAGATTCACCCCTCCACTTT; V: TRBV30; length: 15; J: TRBJ1-6; size: few; D: TRBD1
CDR3: CASSLGSASGYQETQYF; DNA: TGTGCCAGCAGTTTGGGTTCGGCTAGCGGGTACCAAGAGACCCAGTACTTC; V: TRBV12-3/TRBV12-4; length: 17; J: TRBJ2-5; size: few; D: TRBD2
CDR3: CASSQAGRNQPQHF; DNA: TGTGCCAGCAGCCAAGCAGGCAGAAATCAGCCCCAGCATTTT; V: TRBV3-1; length: 14; J: TRBJ1-5; size: few; D: NA
CDR3: CASSQDLRSSGVADTQYF; DNA: TGTGCCAGCAGCCAAGATCTTCGGTCTAGCGGGGTCGCAGATACGCAGTATTTT; V: TRBV3-1; length: 18; J: TRBJ2-3; size: NA; D: TRBD2
CDR3: CASSQDGRAIEQFF; DNA: TGCGCCAGCAGCCAAGATGGAAGGGCAATAGAGCAGTTCTTC; V: TRBV4-3; length: 14; J: TRBJ2-1; size: NA; D: NA
CDR3: CASSLTGSGSQPQHF; DNA: TGTGCCAGCAGTCTTACAGGGTCTGGGAGCCAGCCCCAGCATTTT; V: TRBV6-2/TRBV6-3; length: 15; J: TRBJ1-5; size: NA; D: NA
CDR3: CSARVAPSGRVTGELFF; DNA: TGCAGTGCTAGAGTCGCGCCTAGCGGTCGCGTCACCGGGGAGCTGTTTTTT; V: TRBV20-1; length: 17; J: TRBJ2-2; size: few; D: TRBD2